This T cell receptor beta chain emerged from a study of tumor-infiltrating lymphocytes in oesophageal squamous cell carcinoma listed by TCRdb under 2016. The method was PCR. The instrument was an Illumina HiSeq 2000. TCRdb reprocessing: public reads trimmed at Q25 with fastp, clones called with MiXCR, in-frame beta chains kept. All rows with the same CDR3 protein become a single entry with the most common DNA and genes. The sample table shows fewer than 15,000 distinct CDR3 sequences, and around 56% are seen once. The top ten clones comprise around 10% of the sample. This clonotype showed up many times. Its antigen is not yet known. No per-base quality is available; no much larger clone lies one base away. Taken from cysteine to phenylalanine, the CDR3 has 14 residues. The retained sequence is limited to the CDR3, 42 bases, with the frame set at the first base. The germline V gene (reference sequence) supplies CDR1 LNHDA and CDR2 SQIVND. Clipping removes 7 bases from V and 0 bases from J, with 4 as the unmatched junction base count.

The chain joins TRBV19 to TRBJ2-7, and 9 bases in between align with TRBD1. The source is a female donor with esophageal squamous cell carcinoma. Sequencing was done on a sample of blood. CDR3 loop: CASKHRGHSYEQYF. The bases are TGTGCCAGTAAGCACAGGGGGCACTCCTACGAGCAGTACTTC.